This T cell receptor beta chain was captured in a study of B cell selection in AIRE deficiency. The study's findings and limits: Shared Treg sequences were biased toward short CDR3s with few non-templated nucleotide insertions.

Germline V gene lookup returns CDR1 MNHNS and CDR2 SASEGT. The germline V and J ends were trimmed by 4 bases and 1 base, with 14 bases remaining between them. The CDR3 has 15 amino acids. On this clone itself: Its antigen is as yet unknown.

Regulatory T cells were sorted as CD4+CD25hiCD127low/negative. Produced via immunoSEQ multiplex PCR; TCRdb's table is partial and in-frame only. The sample carries 20,000 to 25,000 clones, 94% recorded once. The source is a human donor with AIRE deficiency. The V call is TRBV6-1, the J call TRBJ2-7; tentative D call: TRBD1 (6 bases). Sequencing was performed on Tregs sorted from PBMCs. CDR3: CASSVPRGYSYEQYF. The CDR3 DNA reads TGTGCCAGCAGTGTCCCCAGGGGCTATTCCTACGAGCAGTACTTC.